The source of this T cell receptor (beta chain) is a study of blood T cell repertoires in COVID-19. Whole-study context: Sites across the United States, Italy and Spain contributed samples from acute and convalescent COVID-19. In each case, the material was cDNA or gDNA derived from T cells, B-cell-depleted T cells, or PBMCs.

The CDR3 length is 17 residues. Germline CDR1 MNHNY, CDR2 SVGAGI (reference sequence). V shed 5 bases and J 0 bases; nucleotides not matched to a gene: 7. Original data processing: Amplification from reference gene primers served as the basis for estimated nucleated cell counts. This table comes from immunoSEQ multiplex PCR, and its TCRdb copy is limited to in-frame clones, with some not included. V, J and clone size were drawn from that table, and D and trimming were deduced from the DNA. This table holds approximately 210,000 clones, about four fifths found once. J is TRBJ1-6 and V is TRBV6-6; TRBD1 aligns across 7 bases. The sample consisted of peripheral blood. This TCR was recovered from a woman aged 45-60 years with active or convalescent COVID-19. CDR3 protein: CASSPATGSSYNSPLHF. CDR3 DNA sequence: TGTGCCAGCAGTCCAGCGACAGGGAGCTCCTATAATTCACCCCTCCACTTT.